The subject of this entry is one TCR beta chain. Its antigen remains unknown. This CDR3 spans 16 amino acids. The V end was cut by 2 bases, the J end by 2 bases, with 13 bases between. The germline gives CDR1 SGHTA, CDR2 FQGNSA. The sample comes from a study of cytomegalovirus exposure and HLA in healthy donors. Broader study findings: The analysis excluded some indistinguishable V segments, including TRBV6-2 and TRBV6-3. The study put under 200 TCR beta chains on its list as cytomegalovirus-associated.

PCR involved 60 Vbeta and 13 Jbeta primers. Authors' analysis steps: A later analysis counted 70 million to 85 million unique TCR beta chains, around 12 million shared. Clones were sequenced by immunoSEQ multiplex PCR, and TCRdb holds only the in-frame ones, with some missing. That table is the source of V, J and clone size, and D and trimming were worked out from the DNA. The data contain under 150,000 clones, about three quarters of them seen just once; the ten biggest clones take up about 3.3%. The source is a woman in her 30s in good health and CMV-seropositive. Sequencing was done on a sample of PBMCs. The gene calls are TRBV7-2 and TRBJ1-5; weak D call: TRBD1 (6 bases). Here the CDR3 DNA reads TGTGCCAGCAGCTTAAATTTACAGGGTGGCAATCAGCCCCAGCATTTT. Its protein product is CASSLNLQGGNQPQHF.